This T cell receptor (beta chain) was obtained from a study of T cell responses to AZD1222 COVID-19 vaccine. In its sample, this clone was seen a few times. Its antigen is still unknown. Germline V gives CDR1 SGHNT, CDR2 YYREEE (reference sequence). The V and J ends lost 4 bases and 6 bases, in that order; junction bases with no gene match: 3. The CDR3 totals 12 residues. Both about-4-week and about-12-week second-dose recipients were combined. Notes on the study in general: Most donors were white British and more were female, and clonal diversity was possibly underestimated. Vaccine-related CD4 TCRs covered spike, predominating at 160-218 and 743-854. Close to half of all spike-specific TCRs reportedly target regions of the variants that are unmutated.

TCRdb keeps only in-frame clones here, not all; method: immunoSEQ multiplex PCR. The sample includes 150,000 to 180,000 clones, around 87% seen only once; the top ten take just over 9%. This chain links TRBV5-4 with TRBJ2-7; 8 positions match TRBD2. Material: peripheral blood, obtained 28 days after the second AZD1222 dose. This receptor was obtained from an adult who received the AZD1222 COVID-19 vaccine. The chain's CDR3 is CASSARGGEQYF. The CDR3 region has the DNA TGTGCCAGCAGCGCTCGGGGGGGCGAGCAGTACTTC. Using reference TRBV5-4 and TRBJ2-7 for the parts outside the CDR3, the full variable domain is ETGVTQSPTHLIKTRGQQVTLRCSSQSGHNTVSWYQQALGQGPQFIFQYYREEENGRGNFPPRFSGLQFPNYSSELNVNALELDDSALYLCASSARGGEQYFGPGTRLTVT.